This entry lists 3 T cell receptor beta chains sequenced from one sample in a study of blood T cell repertoires in COVID-19. Method: immunoSEQ multiplex PCR; TCRdb's copy keeps in-frame clones and lacks some. Altogether 230,000 or so clones are present, about 80% being singletons, with the ten largest covering 3.4%. Source material: PBMCs or T cells enriched from blood (not recorded which). Receptors were obtained from a man aged 50 to 60 who had recovered from COVID-19.

The J gene is TRBJ2-1, the V gene TRBV11-1, with D tentatively TRBD2 (5 bases). Germline V gives CDR1 SGHAT, CDR2 FQDESV (reference sequence). V dropped 6 bases and J dropped 3 bases, with 12 bases sitting between them. The CDR3 is 14 residues long. The CDR3 sequence: CASRAGLFYNEQFF. The DNA of the CDR3 is TGTGCCAGCAGAGCTGGACTGTTCTACAATGAGCAGTTCTTC. The variable domain in full, completed from reference TRBV11-1 and TRBJ2-1, reads EAEVAQSPRYKITEKSQAVAFWCDPISGHATLYWYRQILGQGPELLVQFQDESVVDDSQLPKDRFSAERLKGVDSTLKIQPAELGDSAMYLCASRAGLFYNEQFFGPGTRLTVL.

The chain recombines TRBV10-3 with TRBJ1-5, with 8 bases identical to TRBD1. The CDR3 runs to 14 residues. The J segment lost 2 bases and the V segment lost 5 bases, leaving 2 bases of the junction unmatched. Germline V gene sequence: CDR1 ENHRY, CDR2 SYGVKD. The CDR3 is CAISTGGGNQPQHF. In nucleotides, the CDR3 is TGTGCCATCAGTACAGGGGGAGGCAATCAGCCCCAGCATTTT.

The CDR3 is CASSQTGGALREKLFF. The CDR3 coding sequence is TGTGCCAGCAGTCAAACAGGGGGCGCATTGAGGGAAAAACTGTTTTTT. This chain connects TRBV28 to TRBJ1-4; TRBD1 matches 9 bases. The germline V gene encodes CDR1 MDHEN and CDR2 SYDVKM. V gave up 5 bases and J gave up 8 bases; unmatched junction bases: 12. The CDR3 loop spans 16 amino acids.